This TCR beta chain was retrieved from a study of T cell responses to AZD1222 COVID-19 vaccine (dated by TCRdb to the early 2020s). With regard to the full study: AZD1222 recipients whose second dose came at about 4 weeks and those whose second dose came at about 12 weeks were combined into one group, since spike-specific TCR depth and breadth did not differ between the two schedules. A total of around 240 trial participants underwent TCR sequencing, of whom around 200 received two doses of AZD1222 and around 26 received two doses of the MenACWY control vaccine. Trial participants were enrolled into age subgroups of 18-55, 56-69 and 70-plus years, which contained approximately 150, 28 and 58 TCR-sequenced participants, respectively.

In the paper's terms, the time point label means: baseline before first vaccination. Samples from vaccinated people were obtained from the UK trials COV001 and COV002, which included a single-blind randomized controlled phase 2/3 trial of AZD1222 (ChAdOx1 nCoV-19) in healthy adults. Trial participant PBMC samples were collected at day 0 and day 28 after the second dose for TCRbeta chain sequencing. A remark on this clone: The antigen this receptor binds is unknown. No base-level quality is on record; no much larger clone is a single base apart.

Beyond this particular receptor, the publication reports: The 56-69-year group was small, and its depth increase did not reach significance, likely because of low power. Most participants were white British and females outnumbered males, and the authors suggested that clonal diversity may have been underestimated. Only six AZD1222 recipients were SARS-CoV-2 seropositive at baseline, limiting conclusions about previously exposed vaccinees. After two AZD1222 doses, spike-specific TCR breadth and depth were significantly higher than at day 0 and than in MenACWY recipients. No day 14 peak-response samples were available, so repertoires were characterized only after the peak T cell response. The whole spike protein was spanned by vaccine-associated CD4 TCRs, and dominant responses were seen in regions 160-218 and 743-854. Reportedly, close to half of the unique spike-specific TCRs recognized epitopes lying outside the regions that are mutated in the B.1.351 and B.1.1.7 variants.

The CDR3 regions of human TCRbeta chains were subjected to immunosequencing. The study's own analysis went as follows. TCRs in the repertoires were matched against a reference library of SARS-CoV-2-specific TCRs that had been generated with the MIRA antigen-specificity platform. Breadth was defined as the fraction of unique TCRs that were SARS-CoV-2-associated, and depth was defined as the fraction of total T cells that were SARS-CoV-2-associated. Using the MIRA data, every spike-specific TCR was mapped to the spike region that the TCR reacted to and assigned to either a CD4 or a CD8 class. Log10-transformed breadth and depth values were compared by one-way ANOVA with Sidak's multiple comparisons tests. Drawn from immuneACCESS, this table holds only the in-frame rearrangements with V and J called that TCRdb kept. Clones are partly lost; checked studies trace under half to an unresolved V gene and leave the rest unexplained. The V and J calls and clone size come from that table; D and trimming were worked out from the DNA. The table for this sample lists 55,000 to 80,000 clones; about 74% of them were counted only once. The top ten clones comprise 11% to 15% of the sample.

Looking up the germline V gene yields CDR1 KGHSH and CDR2 LQKENI. V was cut back by 3 bases and J by 4 bases, leaving a gap of 15 bases between them. Counted from cysteine to phenylalanine, this CDR3 has 15 amino acids. Only the CDR3 portion is preserved as DNA: 45 bases, with reading frame beginning at the first base. Here the chain combines TRBV18 and TRBJ1-1; tentative D gene TRBD1, with 6 bases matching. This sample comprised peripheral blood, obtained on day 0 of AZD1222 vaccination. The receptor was derived from an adult in good health. The DNA is TGTGCCAGCTCACCTTCGACAGGCCCAGGCACTGAAGCTTTCTTT. Translated, it reads CASSPSTGPGTEAFF.